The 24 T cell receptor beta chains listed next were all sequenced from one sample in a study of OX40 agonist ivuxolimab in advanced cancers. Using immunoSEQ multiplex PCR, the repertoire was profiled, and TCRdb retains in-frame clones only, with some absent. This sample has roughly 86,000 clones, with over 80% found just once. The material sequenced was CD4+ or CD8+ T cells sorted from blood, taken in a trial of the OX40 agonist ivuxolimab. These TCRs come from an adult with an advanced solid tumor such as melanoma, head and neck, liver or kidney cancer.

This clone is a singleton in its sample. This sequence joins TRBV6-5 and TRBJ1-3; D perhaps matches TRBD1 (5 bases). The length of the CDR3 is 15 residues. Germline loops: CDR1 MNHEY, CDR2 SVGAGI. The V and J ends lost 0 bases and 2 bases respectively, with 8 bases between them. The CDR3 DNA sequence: TGTGCCAGCAGTTACTCGGCAGGGCCTGGAAACACCATATATTTT. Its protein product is CASSYSAGPGNTIYF.

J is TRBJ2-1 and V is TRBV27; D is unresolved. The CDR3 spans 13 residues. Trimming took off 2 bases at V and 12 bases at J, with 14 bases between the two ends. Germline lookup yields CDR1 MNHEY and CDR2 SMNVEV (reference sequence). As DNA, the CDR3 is TGTGCCAGCAGTTTAATCGGAAGTTCGGGGCAGTTCTTC. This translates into CASSLIGSSGQFF.

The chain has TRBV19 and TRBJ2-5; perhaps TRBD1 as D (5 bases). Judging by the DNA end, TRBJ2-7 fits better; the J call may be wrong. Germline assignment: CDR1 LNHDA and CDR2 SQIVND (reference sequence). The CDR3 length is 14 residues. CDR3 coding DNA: TGTGCCAGTAGTGGGTCAGGGATCTCCTACGAGCAGTACTTC. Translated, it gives CASSGSGISYEQYF.

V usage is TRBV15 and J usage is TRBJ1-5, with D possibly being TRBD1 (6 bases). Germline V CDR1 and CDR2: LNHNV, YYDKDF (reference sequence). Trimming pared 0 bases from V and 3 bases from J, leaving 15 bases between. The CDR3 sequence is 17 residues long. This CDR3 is CATSRDRGASHNQPQHF. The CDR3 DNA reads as TGTGCCACCAGCAGAGATCGGGGGGCGAGTCACAATCAGCCCCAGCATTTT.

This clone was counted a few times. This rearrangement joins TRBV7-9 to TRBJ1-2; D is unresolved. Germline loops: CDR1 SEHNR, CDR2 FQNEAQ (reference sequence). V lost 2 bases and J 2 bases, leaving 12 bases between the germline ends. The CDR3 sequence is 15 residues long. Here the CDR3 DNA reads TGTGCCAGCAGCTTATACTCGCAGGAGAACTATGGCTACACCTTC. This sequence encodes CASSLYSQENYGYTF.

The DNA of the CDR3 is TGTGCCAGCAGCTTACCCCGGGGCGGGAGCTCCTACGAGCAGTACTTC. It is translated as CASSLPRGGSSYEQYF. The chain has TRBV7-9 and TRBJ2-7; 7 bases are shared with TRBD2. The CDR3 has 16 amino acids. Germline CDR1 SEHNR, CDR2 FQNEAQ (reference sequence). J lost 0 bases, V lost 2 bases, and 7 bases had no gene match. The complete variable domain, with remaining parts taken from reference TRBV7-9 and TRBJ2-7, reads DTGVSQNPRHKITKRGQNVTFRCDPISEHNRLYWYRQTLGQGPEFLTYFQNEAQLEKSRLLSDRFSAERPKGSFSTLEIQRTEQGDSAMYLCASSLPRGGSSYEQYFGPGTRLTVT.

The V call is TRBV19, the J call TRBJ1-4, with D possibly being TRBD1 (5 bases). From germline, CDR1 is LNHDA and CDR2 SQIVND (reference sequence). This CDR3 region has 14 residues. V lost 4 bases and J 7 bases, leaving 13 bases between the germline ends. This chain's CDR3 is CASSRPTDIEKLFF. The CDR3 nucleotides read TGTGCCAGTAGTAGGCCGACAGACATTGAAAAACTGTTTTTT.

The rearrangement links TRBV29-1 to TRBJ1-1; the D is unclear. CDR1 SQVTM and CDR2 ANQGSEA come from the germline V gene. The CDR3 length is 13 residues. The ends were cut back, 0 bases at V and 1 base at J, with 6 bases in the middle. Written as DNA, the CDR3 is TGCAGCGTTGAAGATCACGCGAACACTGAAGCTTTCTTT. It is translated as CSVEDHANTEAFF.

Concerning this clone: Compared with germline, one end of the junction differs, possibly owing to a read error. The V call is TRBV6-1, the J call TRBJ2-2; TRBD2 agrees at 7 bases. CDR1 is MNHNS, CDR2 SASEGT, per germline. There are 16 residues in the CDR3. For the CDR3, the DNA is TGTGCCATCAGTGGAGACCGGGACTACGACACCGGGGAGCTGTTTTTT. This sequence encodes CAISGDRDYDTGELFF.

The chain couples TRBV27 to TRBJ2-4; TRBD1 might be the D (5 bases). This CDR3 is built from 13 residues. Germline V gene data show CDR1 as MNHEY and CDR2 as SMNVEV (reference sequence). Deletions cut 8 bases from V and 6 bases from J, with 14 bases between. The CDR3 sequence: CASGVITGNIQYF. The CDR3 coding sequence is TGTGCCAGCGGAGTAATTACAGGAAACATTCAGTACTTC.

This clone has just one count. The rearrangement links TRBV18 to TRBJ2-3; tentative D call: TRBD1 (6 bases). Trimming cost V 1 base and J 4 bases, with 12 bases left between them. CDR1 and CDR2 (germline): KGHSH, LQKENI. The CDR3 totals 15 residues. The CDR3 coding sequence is TGTGCCAGCTCACCACACCAGGGGTCGGCAGATACGCAGTATTTT. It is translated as CASSPHQGSADTQYF.

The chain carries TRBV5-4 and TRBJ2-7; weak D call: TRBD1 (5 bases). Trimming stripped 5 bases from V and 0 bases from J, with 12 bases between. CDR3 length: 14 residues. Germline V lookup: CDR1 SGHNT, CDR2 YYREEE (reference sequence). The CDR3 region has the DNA TGTGCCAGCAGACCTAGACAGAGCTCCTACGAGCAGTACTTC. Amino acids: CASRPRQSSYEQYF.

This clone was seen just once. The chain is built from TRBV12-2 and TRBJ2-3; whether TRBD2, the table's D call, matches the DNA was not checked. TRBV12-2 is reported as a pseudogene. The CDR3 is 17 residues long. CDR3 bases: TGTGCAAGTCGCCGGAGGGGGGCGGGAGGGCCAGCAGATACGCAGTATTTT. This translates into CASRRRGAGGPADTQYF.

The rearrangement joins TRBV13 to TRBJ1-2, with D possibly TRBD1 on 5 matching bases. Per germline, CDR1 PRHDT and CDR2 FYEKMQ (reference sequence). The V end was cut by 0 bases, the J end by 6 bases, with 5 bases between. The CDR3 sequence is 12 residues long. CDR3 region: CASSLGTDGYTF. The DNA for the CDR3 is TGTGCCAGCAGCTTAGGGACAGATGGCTACACCTTC.

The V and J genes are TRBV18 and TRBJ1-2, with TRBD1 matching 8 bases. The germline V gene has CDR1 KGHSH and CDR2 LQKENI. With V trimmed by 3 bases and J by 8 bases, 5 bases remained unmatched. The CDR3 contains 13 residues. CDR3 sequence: CASSPQGAEGYTF. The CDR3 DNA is TGTGCCAGCTCACCTCAGGGGGCTGAAGGCTACACCTTC.

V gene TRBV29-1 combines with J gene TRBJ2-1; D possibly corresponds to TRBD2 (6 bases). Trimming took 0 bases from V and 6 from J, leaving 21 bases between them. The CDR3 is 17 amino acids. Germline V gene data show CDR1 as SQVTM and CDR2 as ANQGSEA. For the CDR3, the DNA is TGCAGCGTTGAAGAGGGCGGTGGGTTTTGGGAGGCCAATGAGCAGTTCTTC. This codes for CSVEEGGGFWEANEQFF.

CDR3 bases: TGTGCCAGCACCGGGCGTCTGGACAGGGAGCGATTTGGCTACACCTTC. This translates into CASTGRLDRERFGYTF. The chain couples TRBV27 to TRBJ1-2; 8 bases align to TRBD1. Germline assignment: CDR1 MNHEY and CDR2 SMNVEV (reference sequence). With 7 bases clipped from V and 7 bases from J, the junction kept 17 bases outside the gene matches. The CDR3 totals 16 residues.

The CDR3, as DNA: TGCGCCAGCAGCCAAGATCTGGAGGGGACTAATGAAAAACTGTTTTTT. Amino acid sequence: CASSQDLEGTNEKLFF. This rearrangement joins TRBV4-1 to TRBJ1-4, with D perhaps matching TRBD1 (5 bases). V was shortened by 0 bases and J by 2 bases, with 10 bases between the two germline ends. The germline gives CDR1 MGHRA, CDR2 YSYEKL. The CDR3 has 16 amino acids.

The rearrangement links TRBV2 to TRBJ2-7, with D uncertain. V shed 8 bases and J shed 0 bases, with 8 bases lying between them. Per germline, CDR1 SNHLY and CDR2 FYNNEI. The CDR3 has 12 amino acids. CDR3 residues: CASRRSSYEQYF. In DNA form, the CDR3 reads TGTGCCAGCCGCAGGAGCTCCTACGAGCAGTACTTC. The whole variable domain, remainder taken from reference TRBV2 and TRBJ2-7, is EPEVTQTPSHQVTQMGQEVILRCVPISNHLYFYWYRQILGQKVEFLVSFYNNEISEKSEIFDDQFSVERPDGSNFTLKIRSTKLEDSAMYFCASRRSSYEQYFGPGTRLTVT.

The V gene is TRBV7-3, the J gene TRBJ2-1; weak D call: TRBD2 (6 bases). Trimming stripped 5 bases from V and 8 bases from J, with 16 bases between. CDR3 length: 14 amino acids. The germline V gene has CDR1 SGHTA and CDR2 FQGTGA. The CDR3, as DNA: TGTGCCAGCAGCCCCCTAGGGGAGCGGGATGAGCAGTTCTTC. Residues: CASSPLGERDEQFF.

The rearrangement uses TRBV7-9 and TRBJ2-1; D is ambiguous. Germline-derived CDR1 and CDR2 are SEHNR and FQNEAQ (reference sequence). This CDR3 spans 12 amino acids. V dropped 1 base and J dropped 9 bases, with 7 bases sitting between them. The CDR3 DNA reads TGTGCCAGCAGCTTAGTGGGTCGTGAGCAGTTCTTC. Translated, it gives CASSLVGREQFF.

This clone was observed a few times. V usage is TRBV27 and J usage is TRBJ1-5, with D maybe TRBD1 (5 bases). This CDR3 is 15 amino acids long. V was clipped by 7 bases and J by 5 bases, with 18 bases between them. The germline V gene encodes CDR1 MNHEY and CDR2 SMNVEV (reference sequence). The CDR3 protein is CASINRRLAHQPQHF. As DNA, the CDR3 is TGTGCCAGCATTAACAGGCGACTGGCCCATCAGCCCCAGCATTTT.

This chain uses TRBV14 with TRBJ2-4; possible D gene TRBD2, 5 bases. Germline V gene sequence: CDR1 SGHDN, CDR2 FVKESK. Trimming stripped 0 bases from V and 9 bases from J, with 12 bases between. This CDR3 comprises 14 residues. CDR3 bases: TGTGCCAGCAGCCAAGAACGGACTTTTGGCATTCAGTACTTC. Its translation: CASSQERTFGIQYF.

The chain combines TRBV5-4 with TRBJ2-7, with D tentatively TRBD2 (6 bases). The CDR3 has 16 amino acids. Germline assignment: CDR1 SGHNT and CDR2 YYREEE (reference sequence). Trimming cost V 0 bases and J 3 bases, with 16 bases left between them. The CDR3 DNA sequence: TGTGCCAGCAGCTTGGCTACGGGACTCCATTTCTACGAGCAGTACTTC. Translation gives CASSLATGLHFYEQYF.